Listed below are T cell receptor beta chains from one sample, sequenced in a study of blood T cell repertoires in COVID-19. TCRdb's table, derived via immunoSEQ multiplex PCR, lists solely in-frame clones and lacks some. Of approximately 210,000 clones in the sample, 80% to 90% are singletons; the top ten hold 20%. Sequencing used peripheral blood. The receptors derive from a man aged 25-45 years with active or convalescent COVID-19. CDR3s include the opening cysteine and the closing phenylalanine or tryptophan. The order of the fields is V gene, CDR3 length, clone size, CDR3 protein. Expanded clones get a size class; other rows say once, few or many, or leave the size out.

v_gene: TRBV28; len: 15; abundance: NA; CDR3aa: CASSTPGQGFYEQYF
v_gene: TRBV5-1; len: 15; abundance: NA; CDR3aa: CASSPRTGSGETQYF
v_gene: TRBV10-3; len: 18; abundance: NA; CDR3aa: CAVEATGTVGLATREQFF
v_gene: TRBV11-2; len: 16; abundance: NA; CDR3aa: CASSPRGGAGANVLTF
v_gene: TRBV2; len: 11; abundance: NA; CDR3aa: CASSGGTGYTF
v_gene: TRBV5-1; len: 13; abundance: NA; CDR3aa: CASSLAGNYGYTF
v_gene: TRBV27; len: 16; abundance: NA; CDR3aa: CASSLSGGRRPYEQYF
v_gene: TRBV30; len: 12; abundance: NA; CDR3aa: CAWGDRDYEQYF
v_gene: TRBV2; len: 13; abundance: few; CDR3aa: CASRLEGNQPQHF
v_gene: TRBV2; len: 15; abundance: NA; CDR3aa: CASSRDRVGSQPQHF
v_gene: TRBV19; len: 15; abundance: once; CDR3aa: CASSINRGPNYGYTF
v_gene: TRBV12-3/TRBV12-4; len: 12; abundance: NA; CDR3aa: CASRGRAQTQYF
v_gene: TRBV18; len: 12; abundance: few; CDR3aa: CASSPGTDTQYF
v_gene: TRBV7-2; len: 16; abundance: NA; CDR3aa: CASPSQGAQNTGELFF
v_gene: TRBV7-9; len: 13; abundance: NA; CDR3aa: CASSFVGGETQYF